These 30 T cell receptor beta chains were all obtained from the same sample, sequenced in a study of siplizumab effects on memory and regulatory T cells. Assay: immunoSEQ multiplex PCR; the TCRdb copy retains only in-frame clones and omits some. Of under 100,000 clones listed, about nine tenths are singletons. Sequencing input: Tregs sorted from blood. These receptors all stem from a human donor in good health.

The chain links TRBV2 to TRBJ2-2; the D is unclear. V lost 4 bases to trimming and J lost 7 bases, with 19 bases between them. The CDR3 covers 16 residues. Germline values: CDR1 SNHLY, CDR2 FYNNEI. The CDR3 bases are TGTGCCAGCAGTGTCGAAAGTCCAACGAACGGCGGGGAGCTGTTTTTT. Protein sequence: CASSVESPTNGGELFF.

This clone has a single count. The V call is TRBV6-6, the J call TRBJ2-2; the match to TRBD1 covers 7 bases. With V trimmed by 3 bases and J by 4 bases, 5 bases remained unmatched. The CDR3 runs 15 residues. Germline values: CDR1 MNHNY, CDR2 SVGAGI (reference sequence). CDR3 coding DNA: TGTGCCAGCAGTTATTACAGGGGACCCACCGGGGAGCTGTTTTTT. This codes for CASSYYRGPTGELFF.

V is TRBV7-9 and J is TRBJ2-3; D remains unclear. V dropped 2 bases and J dropped 2 bases, with 8 bases sitting between them. The length of the CDR3 is 14 residues. Germline V CDR1 and CDR2: SEHNR, FQNEAQ (reference sequence). The CDR3 loop reads CASSLYAATDTQYF. CDR3 sequence (DNA): TGTGCCAGCAGCTTATACGCGGCCACAGATACGCAGTATTTT.

A single count supports this clone. The chain combines TRBV12-5 with TRBJ1-2, with D perhaps matching TRBD1 (5 bases). This CDR3 has 17 amino acids. Germline CDR1 is LGHNT and CDR2 is FRNRAP. V lost 0 bases and J 0 bases, leaving 14 bases between the germline ends. CDR3 region: CASGLVPGTAANYGYTF. CDR3 in DNA: TGTGCTAGTGGTTTGGTACCTGGGACGGCCGCTAACTATGGCTACACCTTC.

The chain couples TRBV15 to TRBJ2-1; D is uncertain. V was pared by 5 bases and J by 6 bases, with 23 bases between. CDR3 length: 17 residues. Per germline, CDR1 LNHNV and CDR2 YYDKDF (reference sequence). CDR3 DNA: TGTGCCACCAGCGGACCTACCGGGCCCTATCTGAGCAATGAGCAGTTCTTC. As protein: CATSGPTGPYLSNEQFF.

The chain is built from TRBV7-2 and TRBJ1-6, with no clear D. The CDR3 is 14 residues long. Trimming shortened V by 1 base and J by 7 bases, and 8 bases separated the two germline ends. Germline lookup yields CDR1 SGHTA and CDR2 FQGNSA. In nucleotides, the CDR3 is TGTGCCAGCAGCTTAGACAGTCCGAATTCACCCCTCCACTTT. It yields the protein CASSLDSPNSPLHF.

This CDR3 is CASSQDWDRGTDTQYF. In DNA form, the CDR3 reads TGCGCCAGCAGCCAAGACTGGGACAGGGGCACAGATACGCAGTATTTT. The chain links TRBV4-1 to TRBJ2-3; 9 nucleotides align to TRBD1. Germline values: CDR1 MGHRA, CDR2 YSYEKL. The ends lost 0 bases at V and 1 base at J; junction bases unmatched: 2. This CDR3 spans 16 amino acids.

With respect to this clone: The junction and the germline gene differ at one end; a read error may be behind it. The J gene is TRBJ1-1, the V gene TRBV25-1, with D hard to call. The CDR3 has 13 amino acids. Germline CDR1 is MGHDK and CDR2 is SYGVNS. Here the CDR3 reads CASSVMLNTEVFF. The CDR3 region has the DNA TGTGCCAGCAGTGTGATGTTGAACACTGAAGTTTTCTTT.

The chain employs TRBV7-6 and TRBJ1-6, with 9 bases lining up with TRBD1. Unmatched junction bases numbered 10, after V lost 6 bases and J lost 10 bases. From germline, CDR1 is SGHVS and CDR2 FNYEAQ. The CDR3 spans 15 residues. CDR3 DNA: TGTGCCAGCAGTCAGCGGGGACAGGGATACTCACCCCTCCACTTT. Translating gives CASSQRGQGYSPLHF.

V usage is TRBV14 and J usage is TRBJ1-1; D might be TRBD1 (5 bases). CDR1 and CDR2 from the germline V gene are SGHDN and FVKESK. The CDR3 extends over 15 amino acids. V was shortened by 6 bases and J by 0 bases, with 14 bases between the two germline ends. The CDR3: CASRENRQMNTEAFF. CDR3 in DNA: TGTGCCAGCAGGGAGAATCGACAGATGAACACTGAAGCTTTCTTT.

The genes are TRBV5-4 and TRBJ1-3; 7 bases align to TRBD1. CDR1 and CDR2 from the germline V gene are SGHNT and YYREEE (reference sequence). This CDR3 region has 15 residues. V was pared by 3 bases and J by 4 bases, with 7 bases of the junction left unmatched. The CDR3 nucleotides are TGTGCCAGCAGCTATAAGGGGGCGCAGGGAAACACCATATATTTT. The encoded protein is CASSYKGAQGNTIYF.

The chain joins TRBV5-1 to TRBJ2-3; D is unclear. V lost 0 bases, J lost 0 bases, and 8 bases lay in between. This CDR3 has 15 residues. CDR1 is SGHRS and CDR2 is YFSETQ in the germline V gene. The CDR3 region is CASSLVVDSTDTQYF. CDR3 bases: TGCGCCAGCAGCTTGGTAGTGGATAGCACAGATACGCAGTATTTT.

J is TRBJ2-7 and V is TRBV7-9; a possible D gene is TRBD1 (6 bases). The V and J ends lost 6 bases and 3 bases respectively, with 18 bases between them. Germline V gene data show CDR1 as SEHNR and CDR2 as FQNEAQ (reference sequence). The CDR3 is 15 amino acids. The CDR3: CASSSNRDTNYEQYF. The CDR3, as DNA: TGTGCCAGCAGTTCGAACCGGGACACGAACTACGAGCAGTACTTC.

The chain uses TRBV28 and TRBJ2-1, with a weak D call TRBD1 (5 bases). V lost 4 bases and J 8 bases, leaving 12 bases between the germline ends. The CDR3 runs to 13 residues. Germline V gives CDR1 MDHEN, CDR2 SYDVKM. The CDR3 spells CASSYIGAHEQFF. The CDR3, as DNA: TGTGCCAGCAGTTACATAGGGGCCCATGAGCAGTTCTTC.

This clone has a handful of counts. The V gene is TRBV29-1, the J gene TRBJ1-1; TRBD1 is a possible D gene (5 bases). This CDR3 comprises 13 residues. Germline loops: CDR1 SQVTM, CDR2 ANQGSEA. Trimming took 7 bases from V and 0 from J, leaving 12 bases between them. The CDR3 DNA follows: TGCAGCGCCATGGGGCAGATGAACACTGAAGCTTTCTTT. Its translation is CSAMGQMNTEAFF.

About this clone: Other DNA sequences from this sample encode an identical CDR3 as well. This rearrangement joins TRBV6-5 to TRBJ1-1; tentatively, D is TRBD1 (5 bases). The CDR3 has 14 amino acids. In germline, CDR1 is MNHEY, CDR2 SVGAGI. With 0 bases removed from V and 1 base from J, the gap between germline ends came to 6 bases. The CDR3 here is CASSYSQGNTEAFF. The CDR3 region has the DNA TGTGCCAGCAGTTACTCCCAGGGGAACACTGAAGCTTTCTTT.

The chain couples TRBV4-1 to TRBJ1-2; D remains unclear. Germline-derived CDR1 and CDR2 are MGHRA and YSYEKL. Trimming took 0 bases from V and 6 from J, leaving 11 bases between them. This CDR3 comprises 14 residues. This CDR3 is CASSQDRIRHGYTF. As DNA, the CDR3 is TGCGCCAGCAGCCAAGACCGGATACGGCATGGCTACACCTTC.

The table lists this clone with a count of one. The rearrangement uses TRBV7-3 and TRBJ2-3; tentatively, D is TRBD2 (5 bases). This CDR3 has 14 amino acids. In germline, CDR1 is SGHTA, CDR2 FQGTGA. The V end was cut by 10 bases, the J end by 0 bases, with 14 bases between. In nucleotides, the CDR3 is TGTGCCACCTCCGAGGGCTCTAGCACAGATACGCAGTATTTT. Protein: CATSEGSSTDTQYF.

This clone was observed a handful of times. The rearrangement joins TRBV6-5 to TRBJ1-1; D not resolved. CDR1 and CDR2 from the germline V gene are MNHEY and SVGAGI. The V end was cut by 0 bases, the J end by 7 bases, with 9 bases between. The CDR3 length is 13 residues. CDR3 amino acids: CASSYSRWVEAFF. CDR3 DNA: TGTGCCAGCAGTTACTCGCGTTGGGTTGAAGCTTTCTTT.

This clone was seen a single time. V gene TRBV5-1 combines with J gene TRBJ1-6; D is undetermined. Germline V CDR1 and CDR2: SGHRS, YFSETQ. The CDR3 length is 16 residues. V lost 1 base, J lost 7 bases, and 15 bases lay in between. In DNA form, the CDR3 reads TGCGCCAGCAGCTTGCTAAAGGGAAGCAAGAATTCACCCCTCCACTTT. Its protein product is CASSLLKGSKNSPLHF.

The gene calls are TRBV6-5 and TRBJ2-7, with 8 bases lining up with TRBD1. The V and J ends lost 5 bases and 5 bases, in that order; junction bases with no gene match: 8. Germline V gene data show CDR1 as MNHEY and CDR2 as SVGAGI. The CDR3 covers 14 residues. The CDR3: CASSPGQGRNEQYF. For the CDR3, the DNA is TGTGCCAGCAGTCCAGGACAGGGCCGGAACGAGCAGTACTTC.

The chain employs TRBV4-2 and TRBJ2-2; no reliable D call. V dropped 1 base and J dropped 5 bases, with 8 bases sitting between them. The CDR3 contains 14 residues. CDR1 is LGHNA, CDR2 YNFKEQ, per germline. Here the CDR3 reads CASSQGSVTGELFF. The DNA for the CDR3 is TGTGCCAGCAGCCAAGGCTCGGTTACCGGGGAGCTGTTTTTT.

The rearrangement uses TRBV5-4 and TRBJ1-2; unclear D gene. CDR3 size: 14 residues. Germline V gene sequence: CDR1 SGHNT, CDR2 YYREEE (reference sequence). V was cut by 2 bases and J by 9 bases, with 17 bases left in between. The CDR3 is CASSLIEAQTSYTF. DNA for the CDR3: TGTGCCAGCAGCTTAATTGAAGCACAGACAAGCTACACCTTC.

The chain uses TRBV11-1 and TRBJ1-1, with 8 bases matching TRBD1. The CDR3 spans 14 residues. Germline trimming cut 4 bases from V and 4 bases from J; bases unmatched to any gene: 5. In germline, CDR1 is SGHAT, CDR2 FQDESV (reference sequence). The CDR3 DNA follows: TGTGCCAGCAGCTATCAGGGGGCAGTCACTGAAGCTTTCTTT. It encodes CASSYQGAVTEAFF.

The chain is built from TRBV7-2 and TRBJ1-4; 8 bases are shared with TRBD1. After removal of 5 bases from V and 8 bases from J, the junction contained 10 bases not matched to a gene. The germline CDR1 and CDR2 sequences are SGHTA and FQGNSA. The CDR3 has 15 amino acids. The CDR3 DNA sequence: TGTGCCAGCAGCACTCAGGGGGCGAACGGGGAAAAACTGTTTTTT. As protein: CASSTQGANGEKLFF.

The chain is built from TRBV5-4 and TRBJ2-5, with D uncertain. Germline V lookup: CDR1 SGHNT, CDR2 YYREEE (reference sequence). The length of the CDR3 is 13 residues. The V end was cut by 4 bases, the J end by 1 base, with 8 bases between. CDR3 sequence reads: CASSPPSQETQYF. In DNA, the CDR3 is TGTGCCAGCAGCCCCCCGAGCCAAGAGACCCAGTACTTC.

The rearrangement links TRBV19 to TRBJ2-7, with TRBD1 matching 9 bases. This CDR3 is 15 amino acids long. Germline lookup yields CDR1 LNHDA and CDR2 SQIVND (reference sequence). After removal of 7 bases from V and 4 bases from J, the junction contained 11 bases not matched to a gene. CDR3 residues: CASTVGQGYSYEQYF. The CDR3 DNA sequence: TGTGCCAGTACCGTGGGACAGGGTTACTCGTACGAGCAGTACTTC.

In this sample, this clone turned up once. The V call is TRBV18, the J call TRBJ1-1, with TRBD1 matching over 10 bases. The germline gives CDR1 KGHSH, CDR2 LQKENI. This CDR3 has 15 residues. Trimming at V came to 4 bases and at J to 4 bases, leaving 6 bases not matched to a gene. CDR3 in DNA: TGTGCCAGCTCACTTCAGACAGGGGGCGGCACTGAAGCTTTCTTT. Amino acids: CASSLQTGGGTEAFF. The full variable domain, with the rest looked up from reference TRBV18 and TRBJ1-1, is NAGVMQNPRHLVRRRGQEARLRCSPMKGHSHVYWYRQLPEEGLKFMVYLQKENIIDESGMPKERFSAEFPKEGPSILRIQQVVRGDSAAYFCASSLQTGGGTEAFFGQGTRLTVV.

With respect to this clone: Mismatch with germline at one junction end may stem from a read error. J is TRBJ1-2 and V is TRBV5-1, with D possibly matching TRBD1 (5 bases). Germline CDR1 and CDR2: SGHRS and YFSETQ. The CDR3 totals 14 residues. The CDR3 bases are TGTGCCAGCAGGGCCCTGGGGGGAGTGAATGGCTACACCTTC. Its protein product is CASRALGGVNGYTF.

The V gene is TRBV6-6, the J gene TRBJ2-3; D gene ambiguous. The V end was cut by 0 bases, the J end by 0 bases, with 10 bases between. CDR1 and CDR2 from the germline V gene are MNHNY and SVGAGI (reference sequence). The CDR3 runs to 16 residues. The CDR3 bases are TGTGCCAGCAGTTACTCGATCGTACCTAGCACAGATACGCAGTATTTT. Its translation: CASSYSIVPSTDTQYF.